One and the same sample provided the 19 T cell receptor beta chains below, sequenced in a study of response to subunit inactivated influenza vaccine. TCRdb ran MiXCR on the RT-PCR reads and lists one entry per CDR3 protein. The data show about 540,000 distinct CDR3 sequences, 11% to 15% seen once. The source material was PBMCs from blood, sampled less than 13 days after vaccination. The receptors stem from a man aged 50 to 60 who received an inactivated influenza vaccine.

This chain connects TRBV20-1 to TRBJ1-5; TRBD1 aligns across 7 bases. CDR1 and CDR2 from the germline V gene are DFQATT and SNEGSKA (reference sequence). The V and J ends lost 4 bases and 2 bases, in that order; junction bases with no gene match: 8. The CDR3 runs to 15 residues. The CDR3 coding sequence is TGCAGTGCTACCCAAACAGGGGCTCGCAATCAGCCCCAGCATTTT. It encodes CSATQTGARNQPQHF.

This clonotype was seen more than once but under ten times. The CDR3 is CASSAGLAGGDTQYF. CDR3 DNA sequence: TGTGCCAGCAGCGCGGGACTAGCGGGGGGTGATACGCAGTATTTT. The chain couples TRBV7-9 to TRBJ2-3; 15 bases are shared with TRBD2. There are 15 residues in the CDR3. The germline gives CDR1 SEHNR, CDR2 FQNEAQ (reference sequence). With V trimmed by 5 bases and J by 6 bases, 3 bases remained unmatched.

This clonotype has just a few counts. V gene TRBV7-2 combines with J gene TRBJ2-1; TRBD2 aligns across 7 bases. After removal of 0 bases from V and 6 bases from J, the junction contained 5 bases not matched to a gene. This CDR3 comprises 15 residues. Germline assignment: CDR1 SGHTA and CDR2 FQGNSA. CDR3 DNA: TGTGCCAGCAGCTTAGCCTCACTAGCGATCAATGAGCAGTTCTTC. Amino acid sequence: CASSLASLAINEQFF.

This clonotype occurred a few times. The CDR3 loop reads CSAPGPGRFYNEQFF. CDR3 DNA: TGCAGCGCCCCGGGGCCAGGGCGGTTCTACAATGAGCAGTTCTTC. The J gene is TRBJ2-1, the V gene TRBV29-1, with D perhaps matching TRBD1 or TRBD2 (5 bases each). This CDR3 comprises 15 residues. V gave up 7 bases and J gave up 3 bases, with 19 bases separating them. Germline assignment: CDR1 SQVTM and CDR2 ANQGSEA.

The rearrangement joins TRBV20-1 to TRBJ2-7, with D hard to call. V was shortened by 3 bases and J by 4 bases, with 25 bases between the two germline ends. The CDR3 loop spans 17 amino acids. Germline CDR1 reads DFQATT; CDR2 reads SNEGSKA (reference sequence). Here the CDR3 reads CSASPSVRRYDTYEQYF. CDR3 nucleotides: TGCAGTGCTAGCCCCTCGGTTAGGCGGTACGATACTTACGAGCAGTACTTC.

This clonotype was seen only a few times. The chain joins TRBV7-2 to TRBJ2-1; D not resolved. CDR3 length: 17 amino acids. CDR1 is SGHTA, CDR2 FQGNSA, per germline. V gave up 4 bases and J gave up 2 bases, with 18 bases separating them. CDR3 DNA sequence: TGTGCCAGCAGCTCACGTCCGACATCGTCCCCCTACAATGAGCAGTTCTTC. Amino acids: CASSSRPTSSPYNEQFF. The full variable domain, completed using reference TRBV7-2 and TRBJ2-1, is GAGVSQSPSNKVTEKGKDVELRCDPISGHTALYWYRQSLGQGLEFLIYFQGNSAPDKSGLPSDRFSAERTGGSVSTLTIQRTQQEDSAVYLCASSSRPTSSPYNEQFFGPGTRLTVL.

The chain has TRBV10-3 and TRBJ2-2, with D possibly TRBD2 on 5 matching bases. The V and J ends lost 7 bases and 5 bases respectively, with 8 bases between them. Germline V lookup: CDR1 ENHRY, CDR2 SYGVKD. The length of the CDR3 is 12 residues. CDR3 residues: CAINSGTGELFF. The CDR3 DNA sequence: TGTGCCATCAATTCGGGGACCGGGGAGCTGTTTTTT.

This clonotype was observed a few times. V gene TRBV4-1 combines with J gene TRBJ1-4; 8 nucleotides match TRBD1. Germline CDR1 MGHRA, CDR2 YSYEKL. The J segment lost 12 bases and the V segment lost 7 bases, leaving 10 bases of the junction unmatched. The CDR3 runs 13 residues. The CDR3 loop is CASNYQGAGQLFF. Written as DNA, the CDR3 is TGCGCCAGCAATTATCAGGGGGCTGGACAACTGTTTTTT.

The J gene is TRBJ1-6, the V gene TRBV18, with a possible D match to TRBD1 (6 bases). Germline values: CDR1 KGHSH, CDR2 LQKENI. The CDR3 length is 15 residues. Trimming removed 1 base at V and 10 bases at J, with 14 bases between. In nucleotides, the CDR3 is TGTGCCAGCTCACCACGAACAGGGTCTGGGTCACCCCTCCACTTT. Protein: CASSPRTGSGSPLHF.

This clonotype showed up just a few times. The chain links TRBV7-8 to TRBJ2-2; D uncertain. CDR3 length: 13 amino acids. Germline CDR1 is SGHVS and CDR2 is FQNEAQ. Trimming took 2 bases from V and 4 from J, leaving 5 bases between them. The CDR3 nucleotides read TGTGCCAGCAGCTTAAGGAGCACCGGGGAGCTGTTTTTT. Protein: CASSLRSTGELFF. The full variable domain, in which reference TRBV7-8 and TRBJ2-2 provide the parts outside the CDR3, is GAGVSQSPRYKVAKRGQDVALRCDPISGHVSLFWYQQALGQGPEFLTYFQNEAQLDKSGLPSDRFFAERPEGSVSTLKIQRTQQEDSAVYLCASSLRSTGELFFGEGSRLTVL.

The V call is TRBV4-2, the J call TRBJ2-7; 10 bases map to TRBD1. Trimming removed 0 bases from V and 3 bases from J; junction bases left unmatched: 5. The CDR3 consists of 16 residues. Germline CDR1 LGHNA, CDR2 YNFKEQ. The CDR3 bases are TGTGCCAGCAGCCAAGATCAGGACAGGGGGGTCTACGAGCAGTACTTC. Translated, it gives CASSQDQDRGVYEQYF.

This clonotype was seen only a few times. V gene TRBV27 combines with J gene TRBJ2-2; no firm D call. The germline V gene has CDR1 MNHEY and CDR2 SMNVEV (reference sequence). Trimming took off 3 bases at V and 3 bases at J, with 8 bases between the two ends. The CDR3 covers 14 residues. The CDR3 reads CASSFGAYTGELFF. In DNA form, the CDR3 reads TGTGCCAGCAGTTTTGGAGCTTACACCGGGGAGCTGTTTTTT.

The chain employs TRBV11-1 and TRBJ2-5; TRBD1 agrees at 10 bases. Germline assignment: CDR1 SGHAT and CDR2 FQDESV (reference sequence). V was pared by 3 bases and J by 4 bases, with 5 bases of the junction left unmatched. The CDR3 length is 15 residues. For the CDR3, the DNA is TGTGCCAGCAGCTTGGGGACAGGGGTTCGAGAGACCCAGTACTTC. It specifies CASSLGTGVRETQYF.

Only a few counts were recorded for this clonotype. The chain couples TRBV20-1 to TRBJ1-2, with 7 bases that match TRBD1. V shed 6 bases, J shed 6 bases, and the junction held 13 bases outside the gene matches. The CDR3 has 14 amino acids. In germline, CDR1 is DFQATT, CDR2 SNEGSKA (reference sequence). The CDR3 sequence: CSAPPGQKSNGYTF. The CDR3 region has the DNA TGCAGTGCACCCCCGGGACAGAAGTCGAATGGCTACACCTTC.

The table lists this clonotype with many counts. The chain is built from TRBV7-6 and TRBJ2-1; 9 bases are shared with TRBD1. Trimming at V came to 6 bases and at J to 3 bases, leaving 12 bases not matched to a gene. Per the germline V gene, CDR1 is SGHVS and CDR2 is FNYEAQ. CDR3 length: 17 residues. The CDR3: CASSREQGAGFYNEQFF. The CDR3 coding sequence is TGTGCCAGCAGTCGGGAACAGGGGGCCGGATTCTACAATGAGCAGTTCTTC.

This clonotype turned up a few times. The CDR3 loop is CASSLGPETYNSPLHF. The CDR3 nucleotides read TGCGCCAGCAGCTTGGGCCCGGAAACGTATAATTCACCCCTCCACTTT. The V gene is TRBV5-1, the J gene TRBJ1-6; D gene unclear. With 0 bases removed from V and 4 bases from J, the gap between germline ends came to 11 bases. Germline V CDR1 and CDR2: SGHRS, YFSETQ. The CDR3 runs 16 residues. The full variable domain, with the rest looked up from reference TRBV5-1 and TRBJ1-6, is KAGVTQTPRYLIKTRGQQVTLSCSPISGHRSVSWYQQTPGQGLQFLFEYFSETQRNKGNFPGRFSGRQFSNSRSEMNVSTLELGDSALYLCASSLGPETYNSPLHFGNGTRLTVT.

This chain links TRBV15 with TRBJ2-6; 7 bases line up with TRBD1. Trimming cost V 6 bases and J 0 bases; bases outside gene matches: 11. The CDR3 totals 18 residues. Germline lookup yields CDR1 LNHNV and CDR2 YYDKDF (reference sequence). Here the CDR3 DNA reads TGTGCCACCAGTACTACCCGGGACAGTTACTCTGGGGCCAACGTCCTGACTTTC. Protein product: CATSTTRDSYSGANVLTF.

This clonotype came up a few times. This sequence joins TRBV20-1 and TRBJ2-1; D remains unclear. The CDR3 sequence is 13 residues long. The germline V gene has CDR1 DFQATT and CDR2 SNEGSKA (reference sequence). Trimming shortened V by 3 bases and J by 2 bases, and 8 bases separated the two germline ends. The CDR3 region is CSARARPYNEQFF. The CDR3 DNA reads TGCAGTGCTAGGGCCAGGCCCTACAATGAGCAGTTCTTC.

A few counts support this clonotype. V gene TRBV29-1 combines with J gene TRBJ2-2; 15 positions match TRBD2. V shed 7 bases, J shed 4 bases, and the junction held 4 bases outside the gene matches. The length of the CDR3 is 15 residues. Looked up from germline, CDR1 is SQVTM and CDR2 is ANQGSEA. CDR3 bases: TGCAGCGCCCCGGGACTAGCGGGGGGCACCGGGGAGCTGTTTTTT. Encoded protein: CSAPGLAGGTGELFF.